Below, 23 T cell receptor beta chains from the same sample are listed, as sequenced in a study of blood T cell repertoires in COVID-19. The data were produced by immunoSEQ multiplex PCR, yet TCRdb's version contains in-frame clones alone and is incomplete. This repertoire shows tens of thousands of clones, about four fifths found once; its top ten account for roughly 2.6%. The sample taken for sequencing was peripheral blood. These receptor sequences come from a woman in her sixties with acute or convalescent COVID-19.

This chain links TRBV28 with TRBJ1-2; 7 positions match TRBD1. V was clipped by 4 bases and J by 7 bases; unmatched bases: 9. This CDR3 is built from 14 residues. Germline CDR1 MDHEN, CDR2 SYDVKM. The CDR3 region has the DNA TGTGCCAGCAGTTCCGCCACAGGGGTCTCTGGCTACACCTTC. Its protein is CASSSATGVSGYTF.

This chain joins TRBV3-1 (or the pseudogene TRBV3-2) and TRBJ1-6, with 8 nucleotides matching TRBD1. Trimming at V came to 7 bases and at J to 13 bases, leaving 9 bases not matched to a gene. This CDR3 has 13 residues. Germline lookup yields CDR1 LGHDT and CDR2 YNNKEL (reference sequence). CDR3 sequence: CASTAGGSEPLHF. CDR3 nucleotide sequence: TGTGCCAGCACTGCAGGGGGCTCTGAGCCCCTCCACTTT.

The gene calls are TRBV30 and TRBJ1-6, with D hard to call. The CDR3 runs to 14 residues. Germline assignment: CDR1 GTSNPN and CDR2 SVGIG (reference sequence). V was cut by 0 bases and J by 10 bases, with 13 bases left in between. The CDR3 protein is CAWSVRGSGSPLHF. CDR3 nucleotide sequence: TGTGCCTGGAGTGTACGGGGTTCCGGATCACCCCTCCACTTT. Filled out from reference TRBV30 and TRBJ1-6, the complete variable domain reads SQTIHQWPATLVQPVGSPLSLECTVEGTSNPNLYWYRQAAGRGLQLLFYSVGIGQISSEVPQNLSASRPQDRQFILSSKKLLLSDSGFYLCAWSVRGSGSPLHFGNGTRLTVT.

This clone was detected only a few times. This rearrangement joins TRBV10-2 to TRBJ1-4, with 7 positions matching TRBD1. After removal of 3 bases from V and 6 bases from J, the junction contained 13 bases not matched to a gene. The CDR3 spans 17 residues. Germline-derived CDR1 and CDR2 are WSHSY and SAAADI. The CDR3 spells CASSDSRGLGDDEKLFF. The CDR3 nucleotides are TGCGCCAGCAGTGATTCGAGGGGGCTCGGGGATGATGAAAAACTGTTTTTT.

In nucleotides, the CDR3 is TGTGCCAGTAGTATTGACAGGGACCCCTACAATGAGCAGTTCTTC. Protein product: CASSIDRDPYNEQFF. The chain joins TRBV19 to TRBJ2-1, with 7 bases identical to TRBD1. Unmatched junction bases numbered 4, after V lost 3 bases and J lost 2 bases. This CDR3 spans 15 amino acids. Germline loops: CDR1 LNHDA, CDR2 SQIVND (reference sequence).

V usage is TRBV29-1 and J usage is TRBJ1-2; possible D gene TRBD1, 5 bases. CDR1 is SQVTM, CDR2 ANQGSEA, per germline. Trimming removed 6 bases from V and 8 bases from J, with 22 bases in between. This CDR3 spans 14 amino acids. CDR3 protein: CSVGGGRAAEGYTF. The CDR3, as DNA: TGCAGCGTGGGCGGTGGCAGGGCGGCCGAGGGCTACACCTTC. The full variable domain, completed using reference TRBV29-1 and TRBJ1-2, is SAVISQKPSRDICQRGTSLTIQCQVDSQVTMMFWYRQQPGQSLTLIATANQGSEATYESGFVIDKFPISRPNLTFSTLTVSNMSPEDSSIYLCSVGGGRAAEGYTFGSGTRLTVV.

As DNA, the CDR3 is TGTGCCAGCAGCCTCCTCCCGGCCGGGACAGACCTCAATCAGCCCCAGCATTTT. It is translated as CASSLLPAGTDLNQPQHF. V usage is TRBV25-1 and J usage is TRBJ1-5; 7 positions agree with TRBD1. The germline V gene has CDR1 MGHDK and CDR2 SYGVNS. V shed 6 bases and J 3 bases; nucleotides not matched to a gene: 17. CDR3 length: 18 amino acids.

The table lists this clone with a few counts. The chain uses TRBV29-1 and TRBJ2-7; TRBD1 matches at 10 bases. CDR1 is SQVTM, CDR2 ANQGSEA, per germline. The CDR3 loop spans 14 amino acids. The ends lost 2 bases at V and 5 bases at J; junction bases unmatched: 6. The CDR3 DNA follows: TGCAGCGTTGAACGGGACAGGGGAAACCACGAGCAGTACTTC. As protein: CSVERDRGNHEQYF.

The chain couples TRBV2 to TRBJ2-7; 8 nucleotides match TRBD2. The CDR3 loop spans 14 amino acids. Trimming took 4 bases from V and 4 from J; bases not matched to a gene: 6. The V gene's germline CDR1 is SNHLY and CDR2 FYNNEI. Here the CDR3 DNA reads TGTGCCAGCAGTGTAGCGGGGAGGACTTACGAGCAGTACTTC. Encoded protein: CASSVAGRTYEQYF.

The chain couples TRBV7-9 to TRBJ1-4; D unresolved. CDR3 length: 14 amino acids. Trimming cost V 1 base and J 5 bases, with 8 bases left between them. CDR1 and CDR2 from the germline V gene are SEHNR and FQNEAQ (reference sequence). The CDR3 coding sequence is TGTGCCAGCAGCTTAGTCGGCGGGAATGAAAAACTGTTTTTT. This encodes CASSLVGGNEKLFF.

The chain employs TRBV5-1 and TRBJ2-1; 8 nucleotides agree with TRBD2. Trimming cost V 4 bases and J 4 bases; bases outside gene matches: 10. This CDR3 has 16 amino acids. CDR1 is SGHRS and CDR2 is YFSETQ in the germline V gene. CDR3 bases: TGCGCCAGCAGCGTACTAGCGGACTCTGATTACAATGAGCAGTTCTTC. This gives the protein CASSVLADSDYNEQFF.

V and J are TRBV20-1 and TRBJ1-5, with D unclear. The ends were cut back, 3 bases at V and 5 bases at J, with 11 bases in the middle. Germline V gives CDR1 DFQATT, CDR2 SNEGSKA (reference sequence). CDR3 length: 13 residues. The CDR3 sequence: CSASSAGYQPQHF. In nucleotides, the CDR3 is TGCAGTGCTAGTTCGGCAGGTTATCAGCCCCAGCATTTT.

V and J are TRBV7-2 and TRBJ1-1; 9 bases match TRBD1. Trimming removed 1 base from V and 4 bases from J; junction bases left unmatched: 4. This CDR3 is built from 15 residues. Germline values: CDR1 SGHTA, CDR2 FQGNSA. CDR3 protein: CASSLGDRVGTEAFF. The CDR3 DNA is TGTGCCAGCAGCTTAGGGGACAGGGTAGGCACTGAAGCTTTCTTT. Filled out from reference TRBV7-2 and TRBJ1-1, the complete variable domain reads GAGVSQSPSNKVTEKGKDVELRCDPISGHTALYWYRQSLGQGLEFLIYFQGNSAPDKSGLPSDRFSAERTGGSVSTLTIQRTQQEDSAVYLCASSLGDRVGTEAFFGQGTRLTVV.

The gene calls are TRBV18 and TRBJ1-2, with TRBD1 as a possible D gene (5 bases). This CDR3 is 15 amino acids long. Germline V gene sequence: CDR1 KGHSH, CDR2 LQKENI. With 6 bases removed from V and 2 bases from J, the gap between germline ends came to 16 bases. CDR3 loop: CASSQRQSVNYGYTF. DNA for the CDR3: TGTGCCAGCTCCCAACGACAGTCAGTGAACTATGGCTACACCTTC.

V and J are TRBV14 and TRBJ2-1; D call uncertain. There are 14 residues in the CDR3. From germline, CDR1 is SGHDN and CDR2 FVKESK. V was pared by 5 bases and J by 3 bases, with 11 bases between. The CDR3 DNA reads TGTGCCAGCAGCAGAAATGTGCGCTACAATGAGCAGTTCTTC. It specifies CASSRNVRYNEQFF.

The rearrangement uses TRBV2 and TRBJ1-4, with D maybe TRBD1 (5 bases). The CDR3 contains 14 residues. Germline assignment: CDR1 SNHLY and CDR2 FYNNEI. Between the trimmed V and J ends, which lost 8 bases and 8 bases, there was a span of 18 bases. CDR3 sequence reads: CASVPTAPPEKLFF. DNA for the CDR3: TGTGCCAGCGTTCCGACAGCCCCCCCAGAAAAACTGTTTTTT.

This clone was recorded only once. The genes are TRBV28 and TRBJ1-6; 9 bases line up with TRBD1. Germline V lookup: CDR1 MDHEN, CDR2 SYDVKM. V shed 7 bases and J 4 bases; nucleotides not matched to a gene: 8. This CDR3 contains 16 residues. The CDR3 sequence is CASTIGGTGYNSPLHF. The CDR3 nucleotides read TGTGCCAGCACCATCGGGGGGACAGGGTATAATTCACCCCTCCACTTT.

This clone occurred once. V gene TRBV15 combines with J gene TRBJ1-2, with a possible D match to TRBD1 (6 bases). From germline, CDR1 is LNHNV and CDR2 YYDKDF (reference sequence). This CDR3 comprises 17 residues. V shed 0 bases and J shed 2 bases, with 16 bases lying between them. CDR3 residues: CATSRDGTGLSNYGYTF. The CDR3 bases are TGTGCCACCAGCAGAGATGGAACAGGGCTATCGAACTATGGCTACACCTTC.

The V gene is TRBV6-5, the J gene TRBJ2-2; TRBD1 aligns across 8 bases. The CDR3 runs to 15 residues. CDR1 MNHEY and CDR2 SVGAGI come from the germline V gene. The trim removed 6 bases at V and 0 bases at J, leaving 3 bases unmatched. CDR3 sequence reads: CASRDRAANTGELFF. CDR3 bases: TGTGCCAGCAGGGACAGGGCGGCGAACACCGGGGAGCTGTTTTTT.

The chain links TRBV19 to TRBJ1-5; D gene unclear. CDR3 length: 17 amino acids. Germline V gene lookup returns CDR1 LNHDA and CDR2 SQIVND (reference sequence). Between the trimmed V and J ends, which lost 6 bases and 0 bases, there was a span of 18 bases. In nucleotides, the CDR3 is TGTGCCAGTAGACCAAGTGGCCGAAGTTATAGCAATCAGCCCCAGCATTTT. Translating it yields CASRPSGRSYSNQPQHF.

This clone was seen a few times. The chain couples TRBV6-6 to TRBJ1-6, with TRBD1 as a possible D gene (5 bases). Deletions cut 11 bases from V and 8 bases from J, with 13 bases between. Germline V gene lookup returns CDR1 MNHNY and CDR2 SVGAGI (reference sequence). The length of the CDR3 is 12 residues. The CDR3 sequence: CAARVEDSPLHF. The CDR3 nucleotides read TGTGCCGCCAGGGTTGAAGATTCACCCCTCCACTTT.

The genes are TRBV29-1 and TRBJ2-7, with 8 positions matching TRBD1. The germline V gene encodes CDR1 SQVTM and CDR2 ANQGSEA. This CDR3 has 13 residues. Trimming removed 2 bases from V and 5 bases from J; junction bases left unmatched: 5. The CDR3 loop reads CSVETGGAHEQYF. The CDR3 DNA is TGCAGCGTTGAAACAGGGGGTGCCCACGAGCAGTACTTC.

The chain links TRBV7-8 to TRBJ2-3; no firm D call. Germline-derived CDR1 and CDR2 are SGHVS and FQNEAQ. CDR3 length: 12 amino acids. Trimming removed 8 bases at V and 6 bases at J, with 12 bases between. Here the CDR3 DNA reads TGTGCCAGCCGGTACACTACGGATACGCAGTATTTT. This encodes CASRYTTDTQYF.